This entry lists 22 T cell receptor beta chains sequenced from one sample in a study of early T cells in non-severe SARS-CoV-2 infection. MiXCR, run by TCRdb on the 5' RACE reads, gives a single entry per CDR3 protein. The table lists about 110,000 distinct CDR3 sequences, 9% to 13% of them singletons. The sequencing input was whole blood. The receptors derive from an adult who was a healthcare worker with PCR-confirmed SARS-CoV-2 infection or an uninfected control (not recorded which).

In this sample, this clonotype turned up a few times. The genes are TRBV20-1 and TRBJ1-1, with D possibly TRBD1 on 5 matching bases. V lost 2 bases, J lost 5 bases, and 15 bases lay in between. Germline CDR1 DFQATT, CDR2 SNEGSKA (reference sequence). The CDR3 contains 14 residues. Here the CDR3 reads CSARLTGEGTEAFF. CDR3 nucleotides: TGCAGTGCTAGACTAACGGGGGAGGGAACTGAAGCTTTCTTT.

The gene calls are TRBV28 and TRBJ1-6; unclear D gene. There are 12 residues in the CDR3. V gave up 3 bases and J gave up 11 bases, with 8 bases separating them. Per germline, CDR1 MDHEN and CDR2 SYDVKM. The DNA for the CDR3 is TGTGCCAGCAGTTTGCCCGGGGCACCCCTCCACTTT. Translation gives CASSLPGAPLHF.

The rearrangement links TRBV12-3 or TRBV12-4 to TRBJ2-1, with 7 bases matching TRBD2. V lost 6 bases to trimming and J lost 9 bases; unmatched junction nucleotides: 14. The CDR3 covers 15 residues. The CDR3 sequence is CASSPRGSVGSEQFF. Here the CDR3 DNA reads TGTGCCAGCAGCCCGCGCGGGAGTGTGGGTAGTGAGCAGTTCTTC.

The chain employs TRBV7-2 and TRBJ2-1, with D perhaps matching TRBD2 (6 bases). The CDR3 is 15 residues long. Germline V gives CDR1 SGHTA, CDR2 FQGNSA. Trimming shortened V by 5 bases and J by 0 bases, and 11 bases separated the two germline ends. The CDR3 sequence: CASSHRDSSYNEQFF. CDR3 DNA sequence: TGTGCCAGCAGCCACCGGGACTCCTCCTACAATGAGCAGTTCTTC.

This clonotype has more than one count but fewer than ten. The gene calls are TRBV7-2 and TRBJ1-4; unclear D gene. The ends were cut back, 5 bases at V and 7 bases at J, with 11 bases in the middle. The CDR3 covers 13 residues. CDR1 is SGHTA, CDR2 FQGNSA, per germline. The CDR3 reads CASSPRWSEKLFF. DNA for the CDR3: TGTGCCAGCAGCCCCCGGTGGAGTGAAAAACTGTTTTTT.

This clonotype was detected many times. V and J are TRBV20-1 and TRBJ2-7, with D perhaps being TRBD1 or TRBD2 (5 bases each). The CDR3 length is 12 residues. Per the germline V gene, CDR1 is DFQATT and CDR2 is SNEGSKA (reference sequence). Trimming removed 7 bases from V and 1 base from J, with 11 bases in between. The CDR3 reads CSVRGDSYEQYF. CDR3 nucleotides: TGCAGTGTGAGGGGTGATTCCTACGAGCAGTACTTC.

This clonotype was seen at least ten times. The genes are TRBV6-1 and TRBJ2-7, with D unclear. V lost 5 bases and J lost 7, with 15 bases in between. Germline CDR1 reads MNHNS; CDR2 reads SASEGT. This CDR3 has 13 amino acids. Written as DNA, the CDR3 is TGTGCCAGCAGTTCCAAAGGACCTACTGAGCAGTACTTC. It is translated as CASSSKGPTEQYF.

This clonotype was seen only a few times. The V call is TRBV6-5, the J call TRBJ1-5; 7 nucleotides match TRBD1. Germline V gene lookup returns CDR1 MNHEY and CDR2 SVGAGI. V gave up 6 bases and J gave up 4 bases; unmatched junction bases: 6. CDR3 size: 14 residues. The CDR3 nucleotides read TGTGCCAGCAGACTTCGGACAGGTAATCAGCCCCAGCATTTT. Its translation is CASRLRTGNQPQHF.

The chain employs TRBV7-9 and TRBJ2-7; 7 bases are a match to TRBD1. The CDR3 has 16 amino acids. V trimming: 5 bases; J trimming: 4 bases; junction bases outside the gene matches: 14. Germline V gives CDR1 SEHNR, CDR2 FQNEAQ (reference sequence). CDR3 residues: CASSLSGGSRYYEQYF. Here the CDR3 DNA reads TGTGCCAGCAGCCTTTCAGGGGGTAGCCGATATTACGAGCAGTACTTC.

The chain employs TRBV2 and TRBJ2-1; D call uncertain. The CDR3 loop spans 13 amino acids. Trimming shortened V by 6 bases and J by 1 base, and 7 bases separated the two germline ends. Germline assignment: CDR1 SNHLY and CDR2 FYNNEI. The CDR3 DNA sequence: TGTGCCAGCAGAGGCGGTTCCTACAATGAGCAGTTCTTC. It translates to CASRGGSYNEQFF.

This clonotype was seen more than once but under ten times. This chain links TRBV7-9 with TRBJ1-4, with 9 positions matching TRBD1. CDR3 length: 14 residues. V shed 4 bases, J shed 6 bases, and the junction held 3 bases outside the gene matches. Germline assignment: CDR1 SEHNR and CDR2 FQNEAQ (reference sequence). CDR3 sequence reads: CASSSRTGDEKLFF. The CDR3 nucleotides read TGTGCCAGCAGCTCACGGACAGGGGATGAAAAACTGTTTTTT.

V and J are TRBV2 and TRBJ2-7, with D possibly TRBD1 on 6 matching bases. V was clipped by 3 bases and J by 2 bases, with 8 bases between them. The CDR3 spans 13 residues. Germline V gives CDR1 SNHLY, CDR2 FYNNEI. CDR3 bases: TGTGCCAGCAGTGAGGACAGCACCTACGAGCAGTACTTC. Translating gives CASSEDSTYEQYF.

This CDR3 is CATSRLDENTIYF. DNA for the CDR3: TGTGCCACCAGCAGGCTGGATGAAAACACCATATATTTT. The chain carries TRBV15 and TRBJ1-3, with unresolved D. Per the germline V gene, CDR1 is LNHNV and CDR2 is YYDKDF (reference sequence). The CDR3 has 13 amino acids. Trimming shortened V by 3 bases and J by 6 bases, and 9 bases separated the two germline ends.

The CDR3 reads CAISVGDEQYF. CDR3 nucleotide sequence: TGTGCCATCAGTGTGGGCGACGAGCAGTACTTC. The chain combines TRBV10-3 with TRBJ2-7; D gene uncertain. With 4 bases removed from V and 5 bases from J, the gap between germline ends came to 6 bases. Germline-derived CDR1 and CDR2 are ENHRY and SYGVKD. The CDR3 spans 11 residues.

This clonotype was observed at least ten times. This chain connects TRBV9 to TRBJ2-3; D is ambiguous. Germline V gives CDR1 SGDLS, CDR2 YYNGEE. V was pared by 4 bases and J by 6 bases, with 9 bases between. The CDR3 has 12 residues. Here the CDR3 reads CASSRASDTQYF. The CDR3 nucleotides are TGTGCCAGCAGCCGAGCGTCGGATACGCAGTATTTT.

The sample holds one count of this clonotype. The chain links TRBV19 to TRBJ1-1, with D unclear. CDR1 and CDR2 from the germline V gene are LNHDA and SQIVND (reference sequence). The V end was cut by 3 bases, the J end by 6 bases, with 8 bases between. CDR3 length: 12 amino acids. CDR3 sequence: CASSIGGAEAFF. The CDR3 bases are TGTGCCAGTAGTATTGGAGGCGCTGAAGCTTTCTTT.

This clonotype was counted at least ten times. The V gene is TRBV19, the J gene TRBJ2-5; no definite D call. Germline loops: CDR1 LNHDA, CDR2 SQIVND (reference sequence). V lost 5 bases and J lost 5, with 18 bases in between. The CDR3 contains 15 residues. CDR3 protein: CASSYDRTSRETQYF. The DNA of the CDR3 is TGTGCCAGTAGTTATGACCGGACCTCGCGCGAGACCCAGTACTTC.

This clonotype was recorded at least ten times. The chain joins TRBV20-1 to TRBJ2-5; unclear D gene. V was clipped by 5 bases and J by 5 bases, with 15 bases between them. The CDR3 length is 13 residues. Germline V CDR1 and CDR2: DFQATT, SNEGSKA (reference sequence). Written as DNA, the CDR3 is TGCAGTGCTCCGGCCAGTCCGACGGAGACCCAGTACTTC. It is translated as CSAPASPTETQYF.

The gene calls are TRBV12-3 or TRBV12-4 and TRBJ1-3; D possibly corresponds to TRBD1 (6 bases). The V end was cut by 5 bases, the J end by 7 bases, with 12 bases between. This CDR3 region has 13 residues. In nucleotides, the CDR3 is TGTGCCAGCAGTCGGGTGCAGGGGAACACCATATATTTT. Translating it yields CASSRVQGNTIYF.

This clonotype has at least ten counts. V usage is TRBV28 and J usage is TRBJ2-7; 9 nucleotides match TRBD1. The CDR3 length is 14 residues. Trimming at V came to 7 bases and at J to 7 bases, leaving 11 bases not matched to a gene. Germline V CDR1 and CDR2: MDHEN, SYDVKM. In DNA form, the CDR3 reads TGTGCCAGCAACCGGCCAGGGACAGGGCAAGAGCAGTACTTC. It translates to CASNRPGTGQEQYF.

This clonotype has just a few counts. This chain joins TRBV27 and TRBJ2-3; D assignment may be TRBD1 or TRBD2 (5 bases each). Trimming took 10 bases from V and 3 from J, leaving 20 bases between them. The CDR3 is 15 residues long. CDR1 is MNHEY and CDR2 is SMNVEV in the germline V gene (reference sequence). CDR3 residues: CATMGRGFRTDTQYF. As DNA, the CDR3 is TGTGCCACCATGGGCCGGGGCTTTAGGACAGATACGCAGTATTTT.

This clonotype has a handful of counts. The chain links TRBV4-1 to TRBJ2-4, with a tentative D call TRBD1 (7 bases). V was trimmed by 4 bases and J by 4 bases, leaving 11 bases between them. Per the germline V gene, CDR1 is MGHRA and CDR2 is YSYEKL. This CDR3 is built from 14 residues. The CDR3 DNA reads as TGCGCCAGCAGCCCGACAGGGAGGAAAAACATTCAGTACTTC. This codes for CASSPTGRKNIQYF.